The T cell receptor beta chain described here comes from a study of early T cells in non-severe SARS-CoV-2 infection. There are many counts of this clonotype. J was trimmed by 7 bases and V by 5 bases; bases with no gene match: 16. CDR3 size: 16 residues. TCRdb ran MiXCR on the 5' RACE reads and lists one entry per CDR3 protein. Here the sample spans 100,000 to 130,000 distinct CDR3 sequences, around 10% being singletons. V is TRBV12-3 or TRBV12-4 and J is TRBJ2-7; 8 nucleotides line up with TRBD2. This receptor was obtained from an adult who was a healthcare worker with PCR-confirmed SARS-CoV-2 infection or an uninfected control (not recorded which). The sequenced material came from whole blood. CDR3 in DNA: TGTGCCAGCAGTCCCTATCAAGAAGCGGGAGCCCGGGAGCAGTACTTC. Translating gives CASSPYQEAGAREQYF.